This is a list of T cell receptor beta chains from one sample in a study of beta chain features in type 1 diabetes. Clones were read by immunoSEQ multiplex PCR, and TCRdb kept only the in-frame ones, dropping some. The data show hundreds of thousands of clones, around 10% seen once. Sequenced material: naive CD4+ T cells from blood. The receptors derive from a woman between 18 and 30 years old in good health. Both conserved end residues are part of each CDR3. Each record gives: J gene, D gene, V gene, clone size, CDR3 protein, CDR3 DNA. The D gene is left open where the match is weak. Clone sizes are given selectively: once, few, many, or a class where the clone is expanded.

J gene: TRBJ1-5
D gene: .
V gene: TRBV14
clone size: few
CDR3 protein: CASSGYRGYSNQPQHF
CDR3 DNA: TGTGCCAGCAGCGGCTATCGGGGATATAGCAATCAGCCCCAGCATTTT

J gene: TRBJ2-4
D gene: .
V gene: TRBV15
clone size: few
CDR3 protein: CATSPKEGLAKNIQYF
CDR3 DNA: TGTGCCACCAGCCCGAAAGAGGGACTAGCCAAAAACATTCAGTACTTC

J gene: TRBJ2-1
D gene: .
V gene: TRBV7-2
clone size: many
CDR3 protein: CASTLSWISTNEQFF
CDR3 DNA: TGTGCCAGCACCTTGAGCTGGATCTCGACCAATGAGCAGTTCTTC

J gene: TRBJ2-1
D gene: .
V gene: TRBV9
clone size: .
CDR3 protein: CASSVIGAVYNEQFF
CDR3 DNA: TGTGCCAGCAGCGTTATAGGGGCGGTATACAATGAGCAGTTCTTC

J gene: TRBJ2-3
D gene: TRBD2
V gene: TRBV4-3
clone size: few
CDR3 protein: CASSQDSSGAQYF
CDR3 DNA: TGCGCCAGCAGCCAAGACTCTAGCGGCGCGCAGTATTTT

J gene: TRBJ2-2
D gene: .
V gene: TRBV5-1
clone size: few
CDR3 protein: CASRTVPDTGELFF
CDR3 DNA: TGCGCCAGCAGGACAGTCCCGGACACCGGGGAGCTGTTTTTT

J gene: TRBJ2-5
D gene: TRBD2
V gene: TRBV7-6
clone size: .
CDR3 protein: CASSSLLSGIMKETQYF
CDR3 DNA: TGTGCCAGCAGCTCGTTGCTTAGCGGGATAATGAAAGAGACCCAGTACTTC

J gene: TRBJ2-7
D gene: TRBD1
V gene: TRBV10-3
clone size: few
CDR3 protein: CAISGTGTGERIAYF
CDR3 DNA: TGTGCCATCAGTGGGACCGGGACAGGGGAAAGGATTGCGTACTTC

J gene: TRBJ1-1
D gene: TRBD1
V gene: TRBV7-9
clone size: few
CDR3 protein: CASSSGQLNTEAFF
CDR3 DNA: TGTGCCAGCAGCTCGGGACAGTTGAACACTGAAGCTTTCTTT

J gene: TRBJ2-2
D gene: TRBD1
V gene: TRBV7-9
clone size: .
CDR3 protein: CASSPVGQAVTGELFF
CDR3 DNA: TGTGCCAGCAGCCCTGTCGGACAGGCGGTCACCGGGGAGCTGTTTTTT

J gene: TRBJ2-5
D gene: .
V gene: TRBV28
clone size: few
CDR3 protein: CASREGREETQYF
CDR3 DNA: TGTGCCAGCAGAGAGGGCCGCGAAGAGACCCAGTACTTC

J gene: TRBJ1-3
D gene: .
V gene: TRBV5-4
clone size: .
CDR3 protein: CASSLDQRAGNTIYF
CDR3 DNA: TGTGCCAGCAGTTTGGACCAACGGGCGGGAAACACCATATATTTT

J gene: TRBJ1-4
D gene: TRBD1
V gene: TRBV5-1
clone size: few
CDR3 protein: CASSPGQGNEKLFF
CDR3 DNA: TGCGCCAGCAGCCCGGGACAGGGTAATGAAAAACTGTTTTTT

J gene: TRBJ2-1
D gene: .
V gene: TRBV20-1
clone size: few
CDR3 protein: CSASGGNEQFF
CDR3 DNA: TGCAGTGCTAGTGGCGGGAATGAGCAGTTCTTC

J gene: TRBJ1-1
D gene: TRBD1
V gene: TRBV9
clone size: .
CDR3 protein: CASSSREGQLNTEAFF
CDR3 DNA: TGTGCCAGCAGCTCAAGAGAGGGACAGCTGAACACTGAAGCTTTCTTT

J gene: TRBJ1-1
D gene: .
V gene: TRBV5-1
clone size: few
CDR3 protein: CASSFEGTEAFF
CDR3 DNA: TGCGCCAGCAGCTTCGAAGGGACTGAAGCTTTCTTT

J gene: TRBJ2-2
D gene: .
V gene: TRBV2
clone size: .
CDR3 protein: CASIPRHRVTGELFF
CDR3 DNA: TGTGCCAGCATACCGCGGCACAGAGTAACCGGGGAGCTGTTTTTT

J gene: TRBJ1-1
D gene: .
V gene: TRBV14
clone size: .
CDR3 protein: CASSQERTLRAFF
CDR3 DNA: TGTGCCAGCAGCCAAGAGAGGACCCTGCGGGCTTTCTTT

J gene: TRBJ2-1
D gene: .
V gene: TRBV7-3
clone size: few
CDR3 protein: CASSPTLSSYNEQFF
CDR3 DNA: TGTGCCAGCAGCCCAACTTTAAGCTCCTACAATGAGCAGTTCTTC

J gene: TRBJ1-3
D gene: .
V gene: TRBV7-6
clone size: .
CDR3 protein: CASSLVPGPGNTIYF
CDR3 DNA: TGTGCCAGCAGCTTAGTTCCAGGTCCGGGAAACACCATATATTTT

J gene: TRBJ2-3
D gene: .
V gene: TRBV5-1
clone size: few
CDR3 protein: CASSLERADTQYF
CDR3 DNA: TGCGCCAGCAGCCTCGAAAGAGCAGATACGCAGTATTTT

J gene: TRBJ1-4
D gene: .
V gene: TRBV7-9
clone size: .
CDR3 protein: CASSPRAQDEKLFF
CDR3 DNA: TGTGCCAGCAGCCCCCGCGCCCAGGATGAAAAACTGTTTTTT

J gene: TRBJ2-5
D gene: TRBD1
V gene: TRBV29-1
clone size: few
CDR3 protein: CSVDRGLETQYF
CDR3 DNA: TGCAGCGTAGACAGGGGGCTGGAGACCCAGTACTTC

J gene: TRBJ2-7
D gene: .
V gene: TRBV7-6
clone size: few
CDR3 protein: CASSFTAPSKQYF
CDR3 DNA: TGTGCCAGCAGCTTCACCGCCCCTAGCAAGCAGTACTTC